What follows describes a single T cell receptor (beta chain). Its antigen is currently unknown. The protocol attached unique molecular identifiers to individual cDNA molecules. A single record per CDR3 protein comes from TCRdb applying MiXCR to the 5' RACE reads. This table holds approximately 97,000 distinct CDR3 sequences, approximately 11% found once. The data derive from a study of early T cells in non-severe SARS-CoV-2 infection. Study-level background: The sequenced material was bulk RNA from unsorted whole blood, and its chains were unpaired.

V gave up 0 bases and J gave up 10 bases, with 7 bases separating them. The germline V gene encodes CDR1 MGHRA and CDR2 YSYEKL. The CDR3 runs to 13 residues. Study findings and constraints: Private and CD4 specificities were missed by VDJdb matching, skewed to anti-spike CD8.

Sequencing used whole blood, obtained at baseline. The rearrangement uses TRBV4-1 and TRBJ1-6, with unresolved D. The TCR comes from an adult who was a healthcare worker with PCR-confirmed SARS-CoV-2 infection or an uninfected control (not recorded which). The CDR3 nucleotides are TGCGCCAGCAGCCAAGATCCAGAATCACCCCTCCACTTT. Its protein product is CASSQDPESPLHF.